What follows are 30 T cell receptor beta chains derived from one specimen sequenced in a study of cytomegalovirus exposure and HLA in healthy donors. 13 Jbeta primers and 60 Vbeta primers were used for the PCR. Produced via immunoSEQ multiplex PCR; TCRdb's table is partial and in-frame only. The table shows about 220,000 clones, with less than 85% occurring only once. Sequenced sample: PBMCs. The origin of the receptors is a man aged 18 to 30 in good health and CMV-seronegative.

This clone was counted only a few times. The CDR3 region has the DNA TGCGCCAGCAGCATCTCGGGACACCCGTCCTACGAGCAGTACTTC. The encoded protein is CASSISGHPSYEQYF. The rearrangement joins TRBV4-1 to TRBJ2-7, with D possibly matching TRBD1 (6 bases). CDR3 length equals 15 residues. V lost 5 bases to trimming and J lost 1 base, with 15 bases between them. CDR1 MGHRA and CDR2 YSYEKL come from the germline V gene.

V and J are TRBV27 and TRBJ1-2, with D unclear. The CDR3 runs 12 residues. Trimming pared 5 bases from V and 2 bases from J, leaving 6 bases between. Germline V gives CDR1 MNHEY, CDR2 SMNVEV (reference sequence). The CDR3 DNA sequence: TGTGCCAGCAGTGCAGGAAACTATGGCTACACCTTC. This gives the protein CASSAGNYGYTF.

J is TRBJ2-7 and V is TRBV4-1; 9 positions agree with TRBD2. CDR1 is MGHRA, CDR2 YSYEKL, per germline. This CDR3 is built from 15 residues. The J segment lost 2 bases and the V segment lost 1 base, leaving 3 bases of the junction unmatched. As DNA, the CDR3 is TGCGCCAGCAGCCAAGCTCCTAGCGGGACCTACGAGCAGTACTTC. Translating gives CASSQAPSGTYEQYF.

The gene calls are TRBV30 and TRBJ2-5, with 12 bases fitting TRBD1. The J call is in doubt because the DNA end fits TRBJ2-7 better. The CDR3 spans 14 residues. Germline CDR1 is GTSNPN and CDR2 is SVGIG (reference sequence). The CDR3 sequence: CAWSRDRGLDEQYF. DNA for the CDR3: TGTGCCTGGAGTCGGGACAGGGGGCTTGACGAGCAGTACTTC.

V is TRBV30 and J is TRBJ2-7, with 8 bases aligning to TRBD1. The CDR3 is 15 amino acids. The ends lost 5 bases at V and 2 bases at J; junction bases unmatched: 11. Germline CDR1 GTSNPN, CDR2 SVGIG (reference sequence). The CDR3 region has the DNA TGTGCCTGGGCGGCCCAGACAGGGGTCCCCTACGAGCAGTACTTC. Amino acids: CAWAAQTGVPYEQYF.

The chain recombines TRBV5-1 with TRBJ2-7, with D maybe TRBD1 (6 bases). Between the trimmed V and J ends, which lost 3 bases and 2 bases, there was a span of 9 bases. CDR3 size: 13 residues. Germline loops: CDR1 SGHRS, CDR2 YFSETQ. In DNA form, the CDR3 reads TGCGCCAGCAGCTCGGACAGTGCCTACGAGCAGTACTTC. Its protein is CASSSDSAYEQYF.

This sequence joins TRBV5-1 and TRBJ2-2; D ambiguous. CDR1 is SGHRS, CDR2 YFSETQ, per germline. V lost 3 bases to trimming and J lost 4 bases, with 4 bases between them. CDR3 length equals 12 residues. The CDR3 DNA sequence: TGCGCCAGCAGCTCCGGCACCGGGGAGCTGTTTTTT. It is translated as CASSSGTGELFF. Looking up the rest from reference TRBV5-1 and TRBJ2-2 gives the full variable domain: KAGVTQTPRYLIKTRGQQVTLSCSPISGHRSVSWYQQTPGQGLQFLFEYFSETQRNKGNFPGRFSGRQFSNSRSEMNVSTLELGDSALYLCASSSGTGELFFGEGSRLTVL.

The chain links TRBV7-6 to TRBJ1-2, with a weak D call TRBD1 (6 bases). CDR1 and CDR2 (germline): SGHVS, FNYEAQ. CDR3 length: 13 residues. Trimming took off 0 bases at V and 6 bases at J, with 8 bases between the two ends. CDR3 protein: CASSLASGDGYTF. As DNA, the CDR3 is TGTGCCAGCAGCTTAGCGTCAGGGGATGGCTACACCTTC.

CDR3: CATSRTGTVSYNEQFF. The CDR3 nucleotides read TGTGCCACCAGCAGAACCGGGACAGTCTCCTACAATGAGCAGTTCTTC. The chain recombines TRBV15 with TRBJ2-1; 7 nucleotides agree with TRBD1. Germline V CDR1 and CDR2: LNHNV, YYDKDF (reference sequence). J lost 0 bases, V lost 2 bases, and 4 bases had no gene match. The CDR3 has 16 residues.

The V gene is TRBV9, the J gene TRBJ2-5; 11 positions agree with TRBD2. Germline trimming cut 1 base from V and 5 bases from J; bases unmatched to any gene: 4. The CDR3 spans 15 residues. Germline CDR1 SGDLS, CDR2 YYNGEE. CDR3: CASSVTSGSGETQYF. DNA for the CDR3: TGTGCCAGCAGCGTAACTAGCGGGAGCGGGGAGACCCAGTACTTC.

J is TRBJ2-7 and V is TRBV5-6; D is undetermined. The CDR3 runs to 14 residues. Germline loops: CDR1 SGHDT, CDR2 YYEEEE. Deletions cut 4 bases from V and 4 bases from J, with 15 bases between. Here the CDR3 DNA reads TGTGCCAGCAGCCGAGCTTCCCCCCCTTACGAGCAGTACTTC. This gives the protein CASSRASPPYEQYF.

The chain carries TRBV5-8 and TRBJ1-5, with TRBD1 identical over 9 bases. The V gene end was trimmed by 4 bases and the J gene end by 4 bases; junction bases not matched to a gene: 9. The CDR3 contains 16 residues. Germline values: CDR1 SGHTS, CDR2 YDEGEE. The DNA for the CDR3 is TGTGCCAGCAGCATCACAGGGGGCGAGGGGAATCAGCCCCAGCATTTT. Its protein product is CASSITGGEGNQPQHF.

J is TRBJ1-2 and V is TRBV2; D is possibly TRBD1 (5 bases). The CDR3 contains 15 residues. Trimming stripped 3 bases from V and 6 bases from J, with 17 bases between. The V gene's germline CDR1 is SNHLY and CDR2 FYNNEI. CDR3 sequence reads: CASSEGPGSYDGYTF. In nucleotides, the CDR3 is TGTGCCAGCAGTGAGGGTCCAGGGTCTTACGATGGCTACACCTTC.

V usage is TRBV15 and J usage is TRBJ1-2, with D possibly TRBD1 on 6 matching bases. Germline V gene lookup returns CDR1 LNHNV and CDR2 YYDKDF (reference sequence). This CDR3 has 14 residues. The ends were cut back, 3 bases at V and 2 bases at J, with 10 bases in the middle. CDR3 in DNA: TGTGCCACCAGCAGTAGGGGGATGAACTATGGCTACACCTTC. This translates into CATSSRGMNYGYTF.

This chain links TRBV5-4 with TRBJ1-2, with D unresolved. The CDR3 extends over 15 amino acids. Germline CDR1 SGHNT, CDR2 YYREEE (reference sequence). V shed 3 bases and J shed 2 bases, with 14 bases lying between them. The CDR3 sequence is CASSSKFEGNYGYTF. CDR3 nucleotides: TGTGCCAGCAGCTCCAAATTTGAGGGCAACTATGGCTACACCTTC.

This clone has only one observation. The gene calls are TRBV29-1 and TRBJ1-5, with TRBD1 matching over 9 bases. The CDR3 is made up of 17 amino acids. Germline assignment: CDR1 SQVTM and CDR2 ANQGSEA. J was trimmed by 1 base and V by 7 bases; bases with no gene match: 14. Written as DNA, the CDR3 is TGCAGCGGGGGACCGGGACAGGGTAAAGAAAGCAATCAGCCCCAGCATTTT. It yields the protein CSGGPGQGKESNQPQHF.

The chain has TRBV28 and TRBJ1-2, with TRBD1 matching 11 bases. The CDR3 runs to 14 residues. In germline, CDR1 is MDHEN, CDR2 SYDVKM. J was trimmed by 4 bases and V by 8 bases; bases with no gene match: 6. CDR3 in DNA: TGTGCCAGCGGCCGGGACAGGGGGGCCTATGGCTACACCTTC. Its translation is CASGRDRGAYGYTF.

V and J are TRBV4-1 and TRBJ2-3; 9 bases agree with TRBD2. The V gene end was trimmed by 0 bases and the J gene end by 2 bases; junction bases not matched to a gene: 9. The CDR3 loop spans 18 amino acids. Germline V gene sequence: CDR1 MGHRA, CDR2 YSYEKL. CDR3 in DNA: TGCGCCAGCAGCCAAGATAGGATAGCGGGGGCCCACACAGATACGCAGTATTTT. This codes for CASSQDRIAGAHTDTQYF.

The gene calls are TRBV30 and TRBJ2-1, with D unresolved. CDR1 is GTSNPN and CDR2 is SVGIG in the germline V gene (reference sequence). This CDR3 has 13 amino acids. Trimming removed 8 bases from V and 0 bases from J, with 11 bases in between. The CDR3 nucleotides are TGTGCCCTTGACTTAGGCTCCTACAATGAGCAGTTCTTC. It yields the protein CALDLGSYNEQFF. The complete variable domain, with remaining parts taken from reference TRBV30 and TRBJ2-1, reads SQTIHQWPATLVQPVGSPLSLECTVEGTSNPNLYWYRQAAGRGLQLLFYSVGIGQISSEVPQNLSASRPQDRQFILSSKKLLLSDSGFYLCALDLGSYNEQFFGPGTRLTVL.

This chain links TRBV28 with TRBJ1-4, with D perhaps matching TRBD1 (5 bases). Germline values: CDR1 MDHEN, CDR2 SYDVKM. CDR3 length equals 14 residues. The V gene lost 6 bases and the J gene lost 4 bases, with 12 bases spanning the gap. The CDR3 nucleotides read TGTGCCAGCAGCTCAGGACAACATAATGAAAAACTGTTTTTT. The encoded protein is CASSSGQHNEKLFF.

The genes are TRBV5-1 and TRBJ1-1, with TRBD1 matching over 8 bases. The germline gives CDR1 SGHRS, CDR2 YFSETQ. The junction had 5 bases not matched to a gene; V was cut back by 2 bases and J by 2 bases. The CDR3 is made up of 15 amino acids. The CDR3 protein is CASSLRTGLNTEAFF. The CDR3 DNA reads TGCGCCAGCAGCTTACGGACAGGGCTAAACACTGAAGCTTTCTTT.

This clone was seen once. The V gene is TRBV2, the J gene TRBJ1-2; 7 bases line up with TRBD1. Germline-derived CDR1 and CDR2 are SNHLY and FYNNEI. The CDR3 has 14 residues. Unmatched junction bases numbered 6, after V lost 5 bases and J lost 3 bases. CDR3 in DNA: TGTGCCAGCAGTCGACAGGGTATGGACTATGGCTACACCTTC. It codes for CASSRQGMDYGYTF.

In this sample, this clone turned up a few times. The chain couples TRBV19 to TRBJ2-7; 7 bases fit TRBD1. V gave up 3 bases and J gave up 2 bases; unmatched junction bases: 10. The CDR3 consists of 16 residues. Germline-derived CDR1 and CDR2 are LNHDA and SQIVND (reference sequence). Written as DNA, the CDR3 is TGTGCCAGTAGTATCCAATTGACAGGGTTAACCTACGAGCAGTACTTC. Its protein is CASSIQLTGLTYEQYF. The variable domain in full, completed from reference TRBV19 and TRBJ2-7, reads DGGITQSPKYLFRKEGQNVTLSCEQNLNHDAMYWYRQDPGQGLRLIYYSQIVNDFQKGDIAEGYSVSREKKESFPLTVTSAQKNPTAFYLCASSIQLTGLTYEQYFGPGTRLTVT.

This clone was found once. The V call is TRBV5-1, the J call TRBJ2-7; TRBD1 aligns across 9 bases. CDR1 and CDR2 (germline): SGHRS, YFSETQ. The length of the CDR3 is 13 residues. After removal of 4 bases from V and 5 bases from J, the junction contained 4 bases not matched to a gene. CDR3 region: CASSRDRDHEQYF. The CDR3 DNA sequence: TGCGCCAGCAGCCGGGACAGGGACCACGAGCAGTACTTC.

The J gene is TRBJ2-1, the V gene TRBV9; 7 positions agree with TRBD2. Germline CDR1 is SGDLS and CDR2 is YYNGEE. Losses at the gene ends were 0 bases for V and 10 bases for J; bases not matched to a gene: 10. The CDR3 totals 15 residues. CDR3: CASSVAAGRVGEQFF. CDR3 nucleotide sequence: TGTGCCAGCAGCGTAGCAGCGGGACGGGTAGGGGAGCAGTTCTTC.

The V and J genes are TRBV27 and TRBJ2-1; 7 nucleotides match TRBD2. The CDR3 covers 17 residues. Germline trimming cut 5 bases from V and 7 bases from J; bases unmatched to any gene: 17. Germline-derived CDR1 and CDR2 are MNHEY and SMNVEV (reference sequence). Written as DNA, the CDR3 is TGTGCCAGCAGTCCCCGCGGTCGGCTAGCGGACGGAAATGAGCAGTTCTTC. Protein: CASSPRGRLADGNEQFF.

A single count supports this clone. The chain uses TRBV7-2 and TRBJ1-5, with D unresolved. The CDR3 has 17 amino acids. Looked up from germline, CDR1 is SGHTA and CDR2 is FQGNSA. V dropped 2 bases and J dropped 0 bases, with 14 bases sitting between them. CDR3 sequence reads: CASSLPGASYSNQPQHF. In DNA, the CDR3 is TGTGCCAGCAGCTTACCGGGAGCCTCCTATAGCAATCAGCCCCAGCATTTT.

The CDR3 DNA reads TGCAGCGTTGGGGCAGGACAAGAGACCCAGTACTTC. This sequence encodes CSVGAGQETQYF. The chain is built from TRBV29-1 and TRBJ2-5, with no clear D. Germline V gene sequence: CDR1 SQVTM, CDR2 ANQGSEA. V lost 4 bases and J lost 2, with 8 bases in between. CDR3 length equals 12 residues.

J is TRBJ2-7 and V is TRBV5-6; D is possibly TRBD1 (6 bases). Trimming removed 6 bases at V and 4 bases at J, with 20 bases between. In germline, CDR1 is SGHDT, CDR2 YYEEEE. CDR3 length: 15 amino acids. The CDR3 sequence: CASTPGPDRPYEQYF. Here the CDR3 DNA reads TGTGCCAGCACACCGGGGCCGGACAGACCGTACGAGCAGTACTTC.

The rearrangement links TRBV28 to TRBJ2-5, with 9 positions matching TRBD2. The CDR3 runs 14 residues. Unmatched junction bases numbered 2, after V lost 5 bases and J lost 1 base. The germline CDR1 and CDR2 sequences are MDHEN and SYDVKM. CDR3 loop: CASSDSGGQETQYF. The CDR3 DNA sequence: TGTGCCAGCAGTGATAGCGGGGGCCAAGAGACCCAGTACTTC.